This T cell receptor (beta chain) stems from a study of cytomegalovirus exposure and HLA in healthy donors. To note about this clone: Its antigen remains unknown.

Study outcomes and limitations: An Asian-associated ancestry cluster reportedly showed fewer N-insertions than the approximately 700-donor mean in a later analysis.

Primers: 60 Vbeta forward and 13 Jbeta reverse. Some clones are missing from TCRdb's copy, which holds only in-frame ones; the method was immunoSEQ multiplex PCR. The sample lists tens of thousands of clones, around 74% occurring once. The sample was PBMCs. The TCR was taken from a man aged 25-45 years in good health and CMV-seronegative.

CDR3 sequence reads: CASSRGTDRGLGAQYF. For the CDR3, the DNA is TGCGCCAGCAGCCGAGGAACAGACAGGGGGCTCGGGGCCCAGTACTTC. This chain uses TRBV5-1 with TRBJ2-5; 10 bases are shared with TRBD1. Germline CDR1 is SGHRS and CDR2 is YFSETQ. The junction had 15 bases not matched to a gene; V was cut back by 4 bases and J by 9 bases. The CDR3 runs to 16 residues.